This TCR beta chain was identified in a study of blood T cells in healthy people across ages. Study-wide results and caveats: While age rose, TCR beta diversity per million T cells dropped in a roughly linear way.

As concerns this clonotype: What it binds is unknown.

The use of a sample-barcoded 5' primer and a J-beta primer mix characterized a second PCR of roughly 6 to 11 cycles. TCRdb reanalysed the 5' RACE reads using MiXCR and keeps one entry per CDR3 protein. The top ten clones hold roughly 7.9% of a sample with over a million distinct CDR3 sequences, roughly 45% of them seen once. This CDR3 is 16 amino acids long. The germline V gene encodes CDR1 LNHDA and CDR2 SQIVND (reference sequence). V shed 7 bases, J shed 4 bases, and the junction held 11 bases outside the gene matches. Sequenced: blood. This TCR came from a young woman in good health. The chain combines TRBV19 with TRBJ2-3; 10 bases line up with TRBD1. CDR3 coding DNA: TGTGCCAGTACCCGGACAGGGGGACCCCAGTCAGATACGCAGTATTTT. Encoded protein: CASTRTGGPQSDTQYF.